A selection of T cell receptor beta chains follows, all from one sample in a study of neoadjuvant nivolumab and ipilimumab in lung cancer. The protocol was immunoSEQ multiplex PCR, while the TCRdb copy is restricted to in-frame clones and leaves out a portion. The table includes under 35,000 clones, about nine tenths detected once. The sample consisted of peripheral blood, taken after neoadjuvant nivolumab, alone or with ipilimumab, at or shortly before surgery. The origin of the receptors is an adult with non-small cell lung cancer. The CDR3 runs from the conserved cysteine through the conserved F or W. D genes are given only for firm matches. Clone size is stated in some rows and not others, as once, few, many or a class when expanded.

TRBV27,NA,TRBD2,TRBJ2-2,CASCLGLAGTGELFF,TGTGCCAGCTGCCTGGGGCTAGCGGGGACCGGGGAGCTGTTTTTT
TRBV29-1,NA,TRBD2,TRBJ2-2,CSVEGLTSGGAGELFF,TGCAGCGTTGAAGGACTAACTAGCGGGGGGGCCGGGGAGCTGTTTTTT
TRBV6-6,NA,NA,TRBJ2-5,CASSPERYQETQYF,TGTGCCAGCAGTCCCGAGAGGTACCAAGAGACCCAGTACTTC
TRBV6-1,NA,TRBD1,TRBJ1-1,CASSTGETEAFF,TGTGCCAGCAGTACAGGGGAGACTGAAGCTTTCTTT
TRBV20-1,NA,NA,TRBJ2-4,CSARTVDIQYF,TGCAGTGCTAGGACGGTGGACATTCAGTACTTC
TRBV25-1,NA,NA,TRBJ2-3,CASSDAGASTDTQYF,TGTGCCAGCAGTGACGCAGGGGCTAGCACAGATACGCAGTATTTT
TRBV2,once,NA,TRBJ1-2,CASSELGQDLFGYTF,TGTGCCAGCAGTGAGCTGGGGCAGGACTTGTTCGGCTACACCTTC
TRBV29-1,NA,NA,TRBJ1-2,CSVVGSDGYTF,TGCAGCGTTGTAGGTTCAGATGGCTACACCTTC
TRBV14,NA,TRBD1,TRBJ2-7,CASSQGQGGIYEQYF,TGTGCCAGCAGCCAAGGACAGGGTGGAATCTACGAGCAGTACTTC
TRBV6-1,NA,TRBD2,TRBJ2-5,CASSETGGQETQYF,TGTGCCAGCAGTGAAACGGGAGGACAAGAGACCCAGTACTTC
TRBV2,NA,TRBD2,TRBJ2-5,CASSEGEGPQETQYF,TGTGCCAGCAGTGAAGGGGAGGGCCCCCAAGAGACCCAGTACTTC
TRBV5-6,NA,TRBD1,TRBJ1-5,CASTRTGVRNQPQHF,TGTGCCAGCACCAGGACAGGGGTGAGAAATCAGCCCCAGCATTTT
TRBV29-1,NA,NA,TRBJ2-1,CRAQGAYNEQFF,TGCAGGGCACAAGGGGCGTACAATGAGCAGTTCTTC
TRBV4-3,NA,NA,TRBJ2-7,CASSPTQTSFSEQYF,TGCGCCAGCAGCCCCACCCAGACTAGTTTTTCCGAGCAGTACTTC
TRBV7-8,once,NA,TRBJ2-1,CASSPDRRNEQFF,TGTGCCAGCAGCCCTGACAGGCGCAATGAGCAGTTCTTC
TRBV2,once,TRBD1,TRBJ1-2,CASSDRQGIYGYTF,TGTGCCAGCAGTGATAGACAGGGGATCTATGGCTACACCTTC
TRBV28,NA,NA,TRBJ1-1,CASSFFVTEAFF,TGTGCCAGCAGTTTCTTCGTCACTGAAGCTTTCTTT
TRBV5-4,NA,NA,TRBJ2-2,CASSLMATGNTGELFF,TGTGCCAGCAGCTTGATGGCAACTGGTAACACCGGGGAGCTGTTTTTT
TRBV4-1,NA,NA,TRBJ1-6,CASSQVFVSPLHF,TGCGCCAGCAGCCAAGTTTTCGTGTCACCCCTCCACTTT
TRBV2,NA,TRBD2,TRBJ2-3,CASRGLAGARTDTQYF,TGTGCCAGCAGGGGCCTAGCGGGCGCACGCACAGATACGCAGTATTTT
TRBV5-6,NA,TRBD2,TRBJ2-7,CASSPGLVSSYEQYF,TGTGCCAGCAGCCCCGGACTAGTTAGCTCCTACGAGCAGTACTTC
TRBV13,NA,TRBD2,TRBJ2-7,CASSLSGGAYYEQYF,TGTGCCAGCAGCCTTAGCGGGGGGGCATATTACGAGCAGTACTTC
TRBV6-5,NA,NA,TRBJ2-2,CASSYGGAWSGELFF,TGTGCCAGCAGTTACGGAGGGGCTTGGAGCGGGGAGCTGTTTTTT
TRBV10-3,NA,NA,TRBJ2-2,CATETQRDTGELFF,TGTGCCACCGAGACCCAGCGGGACACCGGGGAGCTGTTTTTT
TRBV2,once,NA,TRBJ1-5,CASTSGKQLYSNQPQHF,TGTGCCAGCACCTCGGGAAAACAGCTTTATAGCAATCAGCCCCAGCATTTT
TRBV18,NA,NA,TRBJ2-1,CASSPRFPDEQFF,TGTGCCAGCTCACCTCGCTTTCCTGATGAGCAGTTCTTC
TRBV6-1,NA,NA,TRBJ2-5,CASSAGLLQETQYF,TGTGCCAGCAGTGCGGGGCTCCTCCAAGAGACCCAGTACTTC
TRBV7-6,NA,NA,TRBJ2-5,CASSLFGEGETQYF,TGTGCCAGCAGCCTCTTCGGGGAAGGAGAGACCCAGTACTTC
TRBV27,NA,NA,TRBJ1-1,CASSAINRVGTEAFF,TGTGCCAGCAGTGCTATAAACAGGGTTGGGACTGAAGCTTTCTTT
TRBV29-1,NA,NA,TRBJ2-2,CSASVPENTGELFF,TGCAGCGCTTCGGTCCCAGAGAACACCGGGGAGCTGTTTTTT
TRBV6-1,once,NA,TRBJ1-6,CASSELRGGSPLHF,TGTGCCAGCAGTGAACTTAGGGGCGGATCACCCCTCCACTTT
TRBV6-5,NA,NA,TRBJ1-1,CASSSPGERPEAFF,TGTGCCAGCAGTTCCCCAGGGGAGAGGCCTGAAGCTTTCTTT
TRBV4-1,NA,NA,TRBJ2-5,CASSQGPEGTQYF,TGCGCCAGCAGCCAAGGACCCGAAGGAACCCAGTACTTC
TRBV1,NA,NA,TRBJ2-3,CTSSLCPGQGLQRVADTQYF,TGCACCAGCAGCCTTTGCCCGGGACAGGGACTTCAAAGGGTGGCAGATACGCAGTATTTT
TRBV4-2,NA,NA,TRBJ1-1,CASSQDRGFSEAFF,TGTGCCAGCAGCCAAGATCGAGGTTTTTCTGAAGCTTTCTTT
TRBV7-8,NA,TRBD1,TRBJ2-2,CASSHARDRGNTGELFF,TGTGCCAGCAGTCATGCAAGGGACAGGGGGAACACCGGGGAGCTGTTTTTT
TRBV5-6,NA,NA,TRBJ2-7,CASSLDAVGEQYF,TGTGCCAGCAGCTTGGATGCGGTTGGCGAGCAGTACTTC
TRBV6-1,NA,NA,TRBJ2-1,CASSEELSSYNEQFF,TGTGCCAGCAGTGAAGAATTGAGCTCCTACAATGAGCAGTTCTTC
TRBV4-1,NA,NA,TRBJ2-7,CASSPRRTYEQYF,TGCGCCAGCAGCCCTCGGCGCACCTACGAGCAGTACTTC